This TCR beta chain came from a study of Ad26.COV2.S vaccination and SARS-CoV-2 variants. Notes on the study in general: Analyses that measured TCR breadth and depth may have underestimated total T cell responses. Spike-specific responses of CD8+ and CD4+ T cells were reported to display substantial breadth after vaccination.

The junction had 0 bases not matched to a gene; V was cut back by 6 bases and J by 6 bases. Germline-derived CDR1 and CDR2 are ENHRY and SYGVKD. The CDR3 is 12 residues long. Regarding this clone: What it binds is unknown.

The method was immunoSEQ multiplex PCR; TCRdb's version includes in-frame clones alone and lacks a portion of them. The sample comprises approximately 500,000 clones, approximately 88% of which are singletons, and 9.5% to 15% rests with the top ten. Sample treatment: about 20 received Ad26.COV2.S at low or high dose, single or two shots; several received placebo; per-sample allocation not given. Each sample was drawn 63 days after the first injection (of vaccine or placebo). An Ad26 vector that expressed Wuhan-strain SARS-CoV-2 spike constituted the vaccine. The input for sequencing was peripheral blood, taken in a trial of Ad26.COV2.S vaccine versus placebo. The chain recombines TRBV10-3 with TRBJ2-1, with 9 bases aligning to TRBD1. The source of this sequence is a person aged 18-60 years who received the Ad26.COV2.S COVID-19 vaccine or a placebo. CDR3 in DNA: TGTGCCATCAGGGGACAGGGCAATGAGCAGTTCTTC. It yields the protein CAIRGQGNEQFF.